These 18 T cell receptor beta chains share one sample of origin, sequenced in a study of Graves' ophthalmopathy and Graves' hyperthyroidism. Researchers took RNA transcripts and amplified TCR beta CDR3 regions from them. The first round was an RT-PCR with HTBI primers, and the second round was a multiplex PCR. MiXCR was run by TCRdb on the multiplex PCR reads, yielding one entry per CDR3 protein. This sample carries a few hundred thousand distinct CDR3 sequences, approximately 17% of them seen once, and the ten largest clones take 2% to 3%. The sequencing input was peripheral blood. The origin of the receptors is an adult woman with stable Graves' hyperthyroidism.

V and J are TRBV6-1 and TRBJ2-7, with 9 bases lining up with TRBD1. Trimming cost V 5 bases and J 5 bases; bases outside gene matches: 10. The CDR3 length is 15 residues. Germline V gives CDR1 MNHNS, CDR2 SASEGT. The CDR3 nucleotides are TGTGCCAGCAGTATTGGCGGGACAGGGTTTAACGAGCAGTACTTC. Protein sequence: CASSIGGTGFNEQYF.

In its sample, this clonotype was seen many times. The rearrangement links TRBV28 to TRBJ1-5, with D possibly being TRBD1 (6 bases). Per the germline V gene, CDR1 is MDHEN and CDR2 is SYDVKM. This CDR3 spans 15 amino acids. Trimming removed 7 bases from V and 4 bases from J, with 17 bases in between. The CDR3 sequence is CASIRSGGRNQPQHF. CDR3 bases: TGTGCCAGCATTCGGAGCGGGGGCCGTAATCAGCCCCAGCATTTT.

This clonotype was recorded a few times. V and J are TRBV18 and TRBJ2-7, with 11 bases identical to TRBD1. Germline V gene lookup returns CDR1 KGHSH and CDR2 LQKENI. Trimming took 3 bases from V and 5 from J; bases not matched to a gene: 3. CDR3 size: 14 residues. The DNA for the CDR3 is TGTGCCAGCTCACCCGGGGGACAGGGGGACGAGCAGTACTTC. Translating it yields CASSPGGQGDEQYF. The full variable domain, with the rest looked up from reference TRBV18 and TRBJ2-7, is NAGVMQNPRHLVRRRGQEARLRCSPMKGHSHVYWYRQLPEEGLKFMVYLQKENIIDESGMPKERFSAEFPKEGPSILRIQQVVRGDSAAYFCASSPGGQGDEQYFGPGTRLTVT.

This clonotype was seen more than once but under ten times. The junction departs from germline at one end; a sequencing error may be responsible. CDR3 nucleotides: TGTTCCAGTAGTATGGAGGGATACGAGCAGTACTTC. Its translation: CSSSMEGYEQYF. The rearrangement links TRBV19 to TRBJ2-7, with D tentatively TRBD2 (6 bases). The germline V gene encodes CDR1 LNHDA and CDR2 SQIVND (reference sequence). This CDR3 comprises 12 residues.

About this clonotype itself: A much larger clone lies one base from this, so it may be a read error. The chain couples TRBV12-3 or TRBV12-4 to TRBJ2-7; TRBD2 agrees at 7 bases. The CDR3 consists of 13 residues. DNA for the CDR3: TGTGCCAGCGGTTTGGTGGGGGGGGACGAGCAGTACTTC. Protein product: CASGLVGGDEQYF.

At least ten counts were recorded for this clonotype. The V gene is TRBV7-9, the J gene TRBJ2-5; D is unclear. The V gene lost 0 bases and the J gene lost 1 base, with 12 bases spanning the gap. The germline V gene encodes CDR1 SEHNR and CDR2 FQNEAQ (reference sequence). The CDR3 spans 16 residues. In DNA form, the CDR3 reads TGTGCCAGCAGCTTAGCGGTACGACATTTCCAAGAGACCCAGTACTTC. This gives the protein CASSLAVRHFQETQYF. The variable domain in full, completed from reference TRBV7-9 and TRBJ2-5, reads DTGVSQNPRHKITKRGQNVTFRCDPISEHNRLYWYRQTLGQGPEFLTYFQNEAQLEKSRLLSDRFSAERPKGSFSTLEIQRTEQGDSAMYLCASSLAVRHFQETQYFGPGTRLLVL.

This clonotype has at least ten counts. The chain has TRBV12-3 or TRBV12-4 and TRBJ1-6; D is possibly TRBD1 (6 bases). Trimming pared 6 bases from V and 8 bases from J, leaving 20 bases between. The CDR3 extends over 16 amino acids. The CDR3 sequence: CASSLGGGRSHSPLHF. CDR3 sequence (DNA): TGTGCCAGCAGCCTCGGGGGGGGCCGCTCCCATTCACCCCTCCACTTT.

CDR3 sequence reads: CASSLRRLGYNEQFF. The CDR3 DNA follows: TGTGCCAGCAGCTTACGGCGGCTAGGTTACAATGAGCAGTTCTTC. J is TRBJ2-1 and V is TRBV13, with D unclear. Germline loops: CDR1 PRHDT, CDR2 FYEKMQ (reference sequence). This CDR3 has 15 residues. V shed 2 bases and J shed 4 bases, with 12 bases lying between them.

This clonotype was counted a few times. The chain has TRBV29-1 and TRBJ2-3; D assignment may be TRBD1 or TRBD2 (5 bases each). The CDR3 has 14 residues. Trimming cost V 6 bases and J 2 bases, with 15 bases left between them. Germline values: CDR1 SQVTM, CDR2 ANQGSEA. This chain's CDR3 is CSVPGTPNTDTQYF. CDR3 DNA sequence: TGCAGCGTCCCCGGGACCCCGAACACAGATACGCAGTATTTT.

This clonotype occurred a few times. The chain has TRBV28 and TRBJ2-2; 10 bases map to TRBD2. Germline V gives CDR1 MDHEN, CDR2 SYDVKM. The CDR3 sequence is 17 residues long. Trimming removed 0 bases from V and 5 bases from J; junction bases left unmatched: 6. The CDR3, as DNA: TGTGCCAGCAGTTTATGGGCTAGCGGGAGACATACCGGGGAGCTGTTTTTT. As protein: CASSLWASGRHTGELFF.

This clonotype was detected many times. The rearrangement uses TRBV7-2 and TRBJ2-5; no firm D call. The CDR3 sequence is 15 residues long. CDR1 is SGHTA and CDR2 is FQGNSA in the germline V gene. Trimming shortened V by 5 bases and J by 3 bases, and 16 bases separated the two germline ends. The CDR3 sequence: CASSPPRGVEETQYF. DNA for the CDR3: TGTGCCAGCAGCCCCCCCCGTGGGGTTGAAGAGACCCAGTACTTC.

The sample holds many counts of this clonotype. CDR3: CSARTGVDEQYF. As DNA, the CDR3 is TGCAGCGCTAGGACAGGGGTGGACGAGCAGTACTTC. This rearrangement joins TRBV29-1 to TRBJ2-7, with 9 nucleotides matching TRBD1. Germline lookup yields CDR1 SQVTM and CDR2 ANQGSEA. The CDR3 covers 12 residues. The V and J ends lost 7 bases and 5 bases, in that order; junction bases with no gene match: 6.

This clonotype was recorded at least ten times. The chain links TRBV7-9 to TRBJ2-7, with D perhaps matching TRBD2 (5 bases). This CDR3 is 12 amino acids long. Germline-derived CDR1 and CDR2 are SEHNR and FQNEAQ (reference sequence). V dropped 3 bases and J dropped 6 bases, with 9 bases sitting between them. The CDR3 DNA is TGTGCCAGCAGCTTGTTAGCGTTCGAGCAGTACTTC. Translated, it gives CASSLLAFEQYF.

This clonotype was detected many times. The J gene is TRBJ1-5, the V gene TRBV30, with D perhaps TRBD1 (5 bases). Germline assignment: CDR1 GTSNPN and CDR2 SVGIG (reference sequence). Trimming took off 3 bases at V and 7 bases at J, with 16 bases between the two ends. The CDR3 sequence is 14 residues long. The CDR3 region is CAWSANHGGQPQHF. The CDR3 DNA reads TGTGCCTGGAGCGCTAATCACGGGGGGCAGCCCCAGCATTTT.

The chain joins TRBV12-3 or TRBV12-4 to TRBJ1-5; 9 bases align to TRBD1. With 3 bases clipped from V and 5 bases from J, the junction kept 5 bases outside the gene matches. The CDR3 consists of 15 residues. The DNA of the CDR3 is TGTGCCAGCAGTTTGTTTCGGGACAGGGATCAGCCCCAGCATTTT. This sequence encodes CASSLFRDRDQPQHF.

A few counts support this clonotype. The chain links TRBV27 to TRBJ2-7; 9 positions match TRBD2. Germline values: CDR1 MNHEY, CDR2 SMNVEV (reference sequence). Trimming took 2 bases from V and 1 from J; bases not matched to a gene: 3. The CDR3 sequence is 15 residues long. CDR3 sequence (DNA): TGTGCCAGCAGTTTACTGGGACTAGCATCCTACGAGCAGTACTTC. Translated: CASSLLGLASYEQYF.

For this clonotype: One base away lies a much larger clone, so this may be a sequencing read error. The rearrangement links TRBV20-1 to TRBJ2-5; 10 bases line up with TRBD2. Germline V gene sequence: CDR1 DFQATT, CDR2 SNEGSKA (reference sequence). CDR3 length: 16 residues. V dropped 4 bases and J dropped 5; count of bases not matched to a gene: 13. The CDR3 protein is CSAIDSSLAGEETQYF. CDR3 DNA: TGCAGTGCTATAGATTCAAGCCTAGCGGGAGAGGAGACCCAGTACTTC.

This clonotype was seen many times. The CDR3 loop is CASSIRDRGYEQYF. In DNA, the CDR3 is TGTGCCAGTAGTATACGGGACAGGGGTTACGAGCAGTACTTC. The rearrangement joins TRBV19 to TRBJ2-7; 10 bases line up with TRBD1. Germline V gene sequence: CDR1 LNHDA, CDR2 SQIVND (reference sequence). The CDR3 runs to 14 residues. V lost 2 bases, J lost 4 bases, and 2 bases stayed unmatched.